The entry below describes one T cell receptor beta chain. These data belong to a study of cytomegalovirus exposure and HLA in healthy donors. The PCR used 60 Vbeta and 13 Jbeta primers. Sequencing was performed with immunoSEQ multiplex PCR; in TCRdb, only in-frame clones are kept and a portion is missing. There are about 70,000 clones in the sample; 65% to 75% occur only once, and 11% lies in the top ten. The source material was PBMCs. The clonotype was recovered from a woman aged 55-69 years in good health and CMV-seropositive.

CDR3 amino acids: CASRNSVGNTIYF. The CDR3 DNA is TGTGCCAGCAGGAATTCGGTTGGAAACACCATATATTTT. The J gene is TRBJ1-3, the V gene TRBV28; D not resolved. This CDR3 spans 13 amino acids. The V and J ends lost 6 bases and 3 bases respectively, with 9 bases between them. Germline-derived CDR1 and CDR2 are MDHEN and SYDVKM. Drawing the rest from reference TRBV28 and TRBJ1-3, the complete variable domain is DVKVTQSSRYLVKRTGEKVFLECVQDMDHENMFWYRQDPGLGLRLIYFSYDVKMKEKGDIPEGYSVSREKKERFSLILESASTNQTSMYLCASRNSVGNTIYFGEGSWLTVV.